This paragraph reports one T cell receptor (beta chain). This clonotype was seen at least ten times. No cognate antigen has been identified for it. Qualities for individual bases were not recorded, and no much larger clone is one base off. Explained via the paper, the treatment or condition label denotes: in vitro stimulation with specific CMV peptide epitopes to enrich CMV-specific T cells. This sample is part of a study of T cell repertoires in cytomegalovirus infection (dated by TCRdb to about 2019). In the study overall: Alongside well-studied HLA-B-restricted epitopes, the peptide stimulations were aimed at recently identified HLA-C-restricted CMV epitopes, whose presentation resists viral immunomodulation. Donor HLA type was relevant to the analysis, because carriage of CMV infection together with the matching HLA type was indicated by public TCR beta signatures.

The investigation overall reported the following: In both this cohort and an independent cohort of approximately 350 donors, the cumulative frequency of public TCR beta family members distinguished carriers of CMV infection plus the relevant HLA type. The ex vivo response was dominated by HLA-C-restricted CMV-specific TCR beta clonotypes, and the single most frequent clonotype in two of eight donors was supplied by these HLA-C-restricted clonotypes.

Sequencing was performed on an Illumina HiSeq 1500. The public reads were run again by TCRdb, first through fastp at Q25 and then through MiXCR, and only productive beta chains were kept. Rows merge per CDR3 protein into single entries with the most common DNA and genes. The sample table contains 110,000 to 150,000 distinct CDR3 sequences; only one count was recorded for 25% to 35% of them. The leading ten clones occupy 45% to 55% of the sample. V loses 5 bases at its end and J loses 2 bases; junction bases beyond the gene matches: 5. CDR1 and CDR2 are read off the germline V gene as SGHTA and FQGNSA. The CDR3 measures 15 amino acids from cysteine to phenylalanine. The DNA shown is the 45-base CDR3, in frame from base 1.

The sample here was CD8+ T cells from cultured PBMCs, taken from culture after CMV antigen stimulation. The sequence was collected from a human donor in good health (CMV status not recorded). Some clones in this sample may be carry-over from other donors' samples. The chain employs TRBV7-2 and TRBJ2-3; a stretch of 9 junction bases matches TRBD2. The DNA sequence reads TGTGCCAGCAGCCTCCTAGCGGGAATCACAGATACGCAGTATTTT. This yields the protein CASSLLAGITDTQYF.